The source of this TCR beta chain is a study of blood T cell repertoires in COVID-19. Study details: The analysed material was cDNA or gDNA that came from T cells, B-cell-depleted T cells, or PBMCs.

Per the germline V gene, CDR1 is SGDLS and CDR2 is YYNGEE. The CDR3 has 16 amino acids. V was pared by 3 bases and J by 4 bases, with 9 bases of the junction left unmatched. Original handling: How many nucleated cells were present was estimated from reference gene primer amplification. The protocol was immunoSEQ multiplex PCR, while the TCRdb copy is restricted to in-frame clones and leaves out a portion. That table supplies the V and J calls and clone size; D and trimming were determined from the DNA. The sample has around 300,000 clones, roughly 86% seen once. Participants, roughly 18 to 90 years old, spanned around 25 US areas. Participants had their cohort set by participant-reported clinical history.

V gene TRBV9 combines with J gene TRBJ1-3; TRBD1 matches at 8 bases. The specimen was PBMCs or T cells enriched from blood (not recorded which). The clonotype was recovered from a woman younger than 45 who had recovered from COVID-19. This CDR3 reads CASSAQRTGIGNTIYF. CDR3 sequence (DNA): TGTGCCAGCAGCGCCCAGCGGACAGGGATCGGAAACACCATATATTTT.